This TCR beta chain was profiled in a study of blood T cell repertoires in COVID-19. In the study overall: Some COVID-19 samples were acute and others convalescent; all came from the United States, Italy and Spain. T cells, B-cell-depleted T cells, or PBMCs provided the cDNA or gDNA that served as material.

Generated by immunoSEQ multiplex PCR, the TCRdb table keeps only in-frame clones and is missing some. The data show fewer than 300,000 clones, with more than 80% seen just once and roughly 1.1% held by the top ten. Symptom resolution, clearance, or two negative PCRs marked the recovered donors of Cohort 3. CDR3 length: 15 residues. V was pared by 7 bases and J by 0 bases, with 5 bases of the junction left unmatched. Germline V gene data show CDR1 as LGHNT and CDR2 as FRNRAP. This clone came up a few times. This sequence originates from a woman in her twenties or thirties who had recovered from COVID-19. The rearrangement uses TRBV12-5 and TRBJ2-2, with 7 bases aligning to TRBD1. The sample comprised PBMCs or T cells enriched from blood (not recorded which). The CDR3 nucleotides read TGTGCTAGTGCCTTAGACAGGGCGAACACCGGGGAGCTGTTTTTT. It is translated as CASALDRANTGELFF.